Below, one TCR beta chain is given with its context. Which antigen it targets is not known. No base quality information exists; no much larger clone differs at one position. The library was obtained by the immunoSEQ multiplex PCR assay. A mixture of 60 forward primers for TCR Vbeta segments and 13 reverse primers for TCR Jbeta segments was used in the multiplex PCR. The CDR3 region of rearranged TCR beta genes was amplified from genomic DNA by a multiplex PCR assay. Amplified TCR beta libraries were sequenced as 87-base-pair reads on the Illumina HiSeq System. In the paper's pipeline: In a later analysis, tens of millions of unique TCR beta chains were counted across the approximately 640 repertoires, and roughly 11 million of these chains were shared by at least two donors. A nearest-neighbor algorithm error-corrected the raw reads and collapsed the reads into unique sequences, merging closely related sequences to remove PCR and sequencing errors. CDR3 sequences were aligned to IMGT reference sequences to assign V, D and J gene segments. Each retained sequence needed at least a six-nucleotide match to both a V gene segment and a J gene segment. Rearrangements were called productive when the CDR3 lacked stop codons and stayed in frame with V and J; all others were non-productive. CDR3 was defined according to IMGT convention as the region running from the second conserved V-encoded cysteine to the conserved J-encoded phenylalanine. In an earlier analysis of 587 of the donors, sequences lacking an unambiguous match to a single V gene segment were excluded. In an earlier analysis of a few hundred of the donors, a V segment was called functional when productive rearrangements were above 56.7%, and segregating when the standard deviation between donors exceeded 5%. A statistical classification framework was built to diagnose cytomegalovirus status from the catalog of TCR beta chain sequences. A later analysis assigned V and J genes by comparing TCR nucleotide sequences with IMGT/GENE-DB human TR gene sequences. A later analysis assigned CDR3 sequences and most-parsimonious VDJ recombination scenarios with the TCRdist pipeline. A later analysis defined each TCR beta chain by its CDR3 amino acid sequence plus V-gene family, and excluded reads lacking a unique V-gene family. In a later analysis, 450 to 600 highly shared, low-generation-probability nucleotide sequences were removed to address suspected cross-contamination and a sequencing artifact. For each public chain, a later analysis derived a clonal expansion index from normalized ranks of inferred template counts within each repertoire. In a later analysis, generation probabilities were computed using a VDJ recombination model fitted to out-of-frame rearrangements, and the results were checked against IGoR. Hypergeometric tests were used in a later analysis to score TCR-TCR, TCR-HLA and TCR-CMV co-occurrence, with a repertoire-size bias correction applied to the TCR pairs. False discovery rates were estimated in a later analysis by permuting HLA or CMV assignments 20 times. In a later analysis, co-occurring TCRs were grouped using DBSCAN, and TCRdist sequence similarity was added for clustering within HLA-allele-positive subsets. Repertoires with fewer than 30,000 or more than 120,000 public chains were left out of co-occurrence clustering, as were a few repertoires with anomalous nucleotide sharing. The clones in this table, taken by TCRdb from immuneACCESS, are in-frame only. Not every clone is retained; where verified, under half of the shortfall comes from an unresolved V gene, and the cause of the rest is unknown. The D gene and trimming were derived from the DNA, and the V and J assignments and clone size from that table. This sample gives some 200,000 clones in total; 82% of them show up just once. The ten largest clones capture more than 0.5% of the sample.

Counted from cysteine to phenylalanine, this CDR3 has 16 amino acids. This entry keeps only the CDR3 DNA: 48 bases, framed from base 1. Unmatched junction bases come to 9, with V trimmed by 10 bases and J by 0 bases. CDR1 LNHDA and CDR2 SQIVND were looked up in the germline V gene (reference sequence). The cohort consisted of fewer than 700 healthy bone marrow donors. At the time of sampling, every cohort member was nominally healthy, though immune exposures that went unrecorded were likely present. The donor tested CMV seronegative, placing the donor among the 350 or so seronegative members of the cohort. A peripheral blood sample was collected from each donor, and TCR beta sequencing was performed on peripheral blood mononuclear cells. The Qiagen DNeasy Blood Extraction Kit was used to extract genomic DNA from the blood cell samples. This sample stems from a study of cytomegalovirus exposure and HLA in healthy donors (dated by TCRdb to the late 2010s). For context, the study as a whole: According to an earlier analysis of a few hundred of the donors, about 170 million T cells yielded 90 million to 130 million unique TCR beta sequences and less than 300 Gb of sequence data. An early release that covered about 600 HLA-typed donors contained approximately 300 gigabases of sequencing data and 75 million to 100 million unique TCR sequences. Among the roughly 390 genotyped donors, approximately 82% belonged to the genetic ancestry cluster associated with self-reported Caucasian donors. The study aimed to test whether cataloging public T cell receptors could reveal signatures of past pathogen exposure. Using immunosequencing, the study profiled T cell repertoires from 500 to 800 subjects and related those repertoires to cytomegalovirus serostatus. A separate validation cohort of over a hundred different subjects was used in addition to the roughly 700-subject first cohort. To predict cytomegalovirus infection status, the study combined high-throughput TCR immunosequencing, statistical association of individual TCRs with disease status, and machine learning. A later analysis re-examined previously published TCR beta repertoires from several hundred donors and added high-resolution HLA genotyping to investigate patterns of TCR occurrence. Rather than drawing on any new phenotypic data, the later analysis identified candidate immune exposures from TCR beta sequences and the way those sequences occurred across donors. An earlier analysis of around 580 of the donors used high-throughput TCR beta sequencing to judge whether each TCR beta V gene segment behaved as functional or pseudogenic. Alongside the repertoire data, information on donor age, sex, ethnicity and CMV serostatus was compiled. A later genetic analysis used genome-wide SNP genotypes for about three fifths of the 666 donors, treating that subset as a discovery cohort. Every repertoire in the discovery cohort had been generated on one and the same sequencing platform. Class I and class II HLA loci were covered by the typing at four-digit resolution. Typing coverage varied by locus: about 629-630 donors for A, B, C, DRB1 and DQB1; more than 500 for DQA1; about 590 for DPA1; approximately 490 for DPB1. A few DR-DQ haplotypes were handled as single units for association and clustering because linkage in the cohort was strong. Among roughly 370 genotyped donors of the cohort, an average of around 240,000 unique TCR beta nucleotide sequences were sequenced per donor, roughly 20% of them non-productive.

Overall study results and their limits: A few of the identified cytomegalovirus-associated TCR beta chains were confirmed in vitro to be specific for cytomegalovirus antigens. In both the original and validation cohorts, the classifier was reported to diagnose cytomegalovirus status with high specificity and sensitivity. A total of fewer than 200 TCR beta chains were listed by the study as associated with cytomegalovirus. CMV serostatus was the only immune exposure information available for the cohort. In a later genetic analysis, a missense DCLRE1C variant was associated with V-gene and J-gene trimming of TCR beta chains, and the association was replicated in an independent cohort. Correlated functional status among segregating V segments might reflect linkage disequilibrium, but an unknown experimental factor could not be ruled out. Some IMGT-functional V segments, including TRBV6-2 and TRBV6-3, could not be told apart with the 87-base-pair reads, so those segments were excluded. The authors suggested that the approach could potentially be generalized to other disease states and immunological phenotypes. According to a later analysis, TCR association rates differed among HLA loci, with DRB1 alleles showing the most associated TCRs and HLA-C alleles showing the fewest. When HLA alleles, especially DR and DQ, strongly co-occurred, attributing TCR associations to individual alleles was difficult. Only TCR beta chains were sequenced in this cohort, and the absence of alpha or paired-chain data limited detectable features. In a later analysis, HLA-associated TCR beta chains showed more clonal expansion and lower generation probabilities than non-associated chains that were equally common. Roughly uniform sequencing depth across donors was assumed in presence/absence analyses, although this assumption may not hold. HLA typing was unavailable for some donors at each locus, so association tests used only the typed subset. Most TCR sequences were seen in very few donors, while some public TCRs were found in many individuals. Because counts were too low, roughly 17 rarely observed V segments, including chromosome 9 orphons, were left out of the earlier analysis of several hundred of the donors. A later analysis reported that several top co-occurrence clusters appeared linked to parvovirus B19, influenza, CMV and Epstein-Barr virus. A further reported finding was that TCR beta sequences accurately predicted the HLA-A and HLA-B alleles for most subjects in the first cohort. In an earlier analysis of 587 of the donors, most TCR beta V segments were observed in productive rearrangements about 90% or about 30% of the time, broadly matching IMGT annotations. In a later analysis, most CMV-associated TCR beta chains were found to appear HLA-restricted, with HLA associations seemingly driven largely by CMV exposure. A later genetic analysis reported fewer N-insertions in productive TCRs among donors in an Asian-associated ancestry cluster than the approximately 670-donor mean. The sequencing pipeline was judged likely to have produced a cluster of highly shared sequence variants as a technical artifact. At a false discovery rate of 0.05, a later analysis linked some 18,000 TCR beta sequences to specific HLA alleles.

This TCR was sampled from a woman in her forties in good health and CMV-seronegative. Material for sequencing was PBMCs. Recombination linked TRBV19 to TRBJ2-6, and 7 junctional nucleotides match TRBD2. The DNA sequence is as follows: TGTGCCACGACCAGCGGGGACCGCTCTGGGGCCAACGTCCTGACTTTC. Its coded protein is CATTSGDRSGANVLTF.